The entry that follows covers one TCR beta chain sequence. Its target is unknown. The sample is drawn from a study of STAT5B mutations in CD4+ large granular lymphocyte leukemia. As for the study in general: Among healthy controls, a particular HLA allele went with more CDR3 'QG' motifs. Study-wide findings and caveats: No patients shared main leukemic clonotypes, though around 25% appeared at low frequency elsewhere.

Sequenced by immunoSEQ multiplex PCR; TCRdb stores in-frame clones only, minus some. The data hold 45,000 to 55,000 clones, with around 70% observed a single time. Germline lookup yields CDR1 GTSNPN and CDR2 SVGIG (reference sequence). This CDR3 spans 13 amino acids. Losses at the gene ends were 5 bases for V and 3 bases for J; bases not matched to a gene: 4. Input material: CD4+ T cells from blood buffy coats. The chain links TRBV30 to TRBJ1-5; 7 nucleotides match TRBD1. This clonotype originated in a human donor in good health. The CDR3 is CAWSQGDNQPQHF. CDR3 DNA sequence: TGTGCCTGGTCCCAGGGGGACAATCAGCCCCAGCATTTT.